This TCR beta chain was identified during a study of shared clonotypes between healthy human individuals. Whole-study results and caveats: Researchers found naive subsets generally carried larger estimated richness than memory subsets. Non-shared clonotypes had lower generation probabilities than those shared by all four donors. Rarefaction curves obtained for sorted subsets showed sequencing incomplete despite large depth.

Measured with immunoSEQ multiplex PCR; TCRdb has only the in-frame clones, and not every one. The repertoire holds around 2,000,000 clones, with 90% to 95% as singletons. Every donor, a Caucasian adult, lived in Nashville, Tennessee. This CDR3 region has 13 residues. Germline-derived CDR1 and CDR2 are MNHNS and SASEGT. The V end was cut by 0 bases, the J end by 4 bases, with 4 bases between. Concerning this clone: Its antigen remains unknown. Distinct nucleotide sequences in the sample also encode this CDR3.

Input material: naive CD4+ T cells sorted from blood. Subset denoted: CD45RA+ positively selected. The chain couples TRBV6-1 to TRBJ1-5, with unresolved D. The receptor comes from a man aged 18 to 29 in good health. The CDR3 nucleotides are TGTGCCAGCAGTGAAGCGGTTAATCAGCCCCAGCATTTT. As protein: CASSEAVNQPQHF.